This TCR beta chain originates from a study of cytomegalovirus exposure and HLA in healthy donors. General study findings and limits: The presence/absence work took it that sequencing depth was about the same across donors. Later analysis placed DRB1 highest and HLA-C lowest in TCR association rates, which differed by HLA locus. Likely technical artifact: a cluster of highly shared sequence variants. In terms of immune exposure information, only CMV serostatus was available.

Notes on this clone: What it recognizes is unknown.

The germline gives CDR1 MDHEN, CDR2 SYDVKM. The CDR3 is 13 residues long. After removal of 3 bases from V and 8 bases from J, the junction contained 6 bases not matched to a gene. PCR primers comprised 60 Vbeta and 13 Jbeta primers. Repertoires were generated with immunoSEQ multiplex PCR, while TCRdb's copy carries only in-frame clones and drops some. The sample comprises 90,000 to 150,000 clones, over 65% of which are singletons, and approximately 10% rests with the top ten. Sequencing used PBMCs. This chain connects TRBV28 to TRBJ1-2; 7 bases map to TRBD1. This receptor was obtained from a woman in her forties or fifties in good health and CMV-seropositive. Here the CDR3 reads CASSFGTEEGYTF. The CDR3 DNA is TGTGCCAGCAGTTTCGGGACAGAGGAGGGCTACACCTTC.